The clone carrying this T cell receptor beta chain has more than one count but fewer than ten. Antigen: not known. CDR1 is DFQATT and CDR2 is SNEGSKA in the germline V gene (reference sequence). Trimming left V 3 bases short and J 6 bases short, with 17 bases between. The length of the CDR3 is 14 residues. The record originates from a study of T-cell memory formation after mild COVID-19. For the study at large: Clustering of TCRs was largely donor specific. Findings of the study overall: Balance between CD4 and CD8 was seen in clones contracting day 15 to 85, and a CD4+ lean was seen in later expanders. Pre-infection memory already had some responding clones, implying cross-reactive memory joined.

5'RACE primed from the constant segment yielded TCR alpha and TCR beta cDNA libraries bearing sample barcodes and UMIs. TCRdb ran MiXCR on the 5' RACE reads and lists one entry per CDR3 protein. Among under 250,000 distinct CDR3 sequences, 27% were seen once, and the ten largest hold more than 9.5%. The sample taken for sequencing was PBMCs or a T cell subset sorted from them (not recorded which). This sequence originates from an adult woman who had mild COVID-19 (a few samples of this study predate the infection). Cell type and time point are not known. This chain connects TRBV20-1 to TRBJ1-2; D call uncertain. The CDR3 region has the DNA TGCAGTGCTAGTGGCTATGGACGGCCTCATGGCTACACCTTC. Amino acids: CSASGYGRPHGYTF.